This TCR beta chain was profiled in a study of T cells in Graves' hyperthyroidism and ophthalmopathy. The TCR beta CDR3 regions underwent amplification using RNA transcripts as the source. During a first-round RT-PCR of the TCR CDR3, the HTBI primer set was used. TCRdb fed the multiplex PCR reads into MiXCR, producing one record per CDR3 protein. Of hundreds of thousands of distinct CDR3 sequences detected, about 20% appear once; the ten largest clones hold over 45%. CDR3 length: 14 residues. Germline V gene sequence: CDR1 MNHEY, CDR2 SMNVEV (reference sequence). V was cut by 0 bases and J by 3 bases, with 7 bases left in between. Diagnoses used clinical symptoms, serum thyroxine and TRAb, thyroid ultrasound and orbital computed tomography. There are many counts of this clonotype.

Sequenced input: blood. This sequence joins TRBV27 and TRBJ2-3, with D hard to call. The sequence was collected from a man aged 40-50 years with Graves' ophthalmopathy. This CDR3 is CASSLSVRTDTQYF. CDR3 DNA: TGTGCCAGCAGTTTATCTGTAAGAACAGATACGCAGTATTTT.